A single sample gave rise to the 3 T cell receptor beta chains below, sequenced in a study of cytomegalovirus exposure and HLA in healthy donors. Primers included in the PCR were 60 Vbeta and 13 Jbeta primers. Repertoires were generated with immunoSEQ multiplex PCR, while TCRdb's copy carries only in-frame clones and drops some. The table includes about 150,000 clones, roughly 70% detected once. The sequencing sample was made of PBMCs. The receptors were gathered from a man aged 25 to 40 in good health and CMV-seronegative.

Comment on this clone: At one of its ends the junction is not consistent with the germline gene, which may arise from a read error. The chain employs TRBV7-7 and TRBJ2-2, with no clear D. Germline V CDR1 and CDR2: SSHAT, FNYEAQ (reference sequence). This CDR3 contains 13 residues. CDR3 DNA sequence: TGTGCTAGCAGCTCTCTCGGGACCGGGGAGCTGTTTTTT. Protein sequence: CASSSLGTGELFF.

The J gene is TRBJ1-2, the V gene TRBV28, with D perhaps TRBD1 (6 bases). V gave up 3 bases and J gave up 4 bases, with 12 bases separating them. Per germline, CDR1 MDHEN and CDR2 SYDVKM. The CDR3 consists of 14 residues. The CDR3 sequence: CASSFPQGGYGYTF. The CDR3 DNA is TGTGCCAGCAGTTTCCCACAGGGCGGCTATGGCTACACCTTC.

This chain joins TRBV19 and TRBJ2-3; perhaps TRBD1 as D (7 bases). CDR1 and CDR2 (germline): LNHDA, SQIVND (reference sequence). Trimming shortened V by 6 bases and J by 3 bases, and 19 bases separated the two germline ends. The CDR3 is made up of 16 amino acids. CDR3 in amino acids: CASSTRDREVTDTQYF. The CDR3 DNA reads TGTGCCAGTAGCACCAGAGACAGGGAGGTTACAGATACGCAGTATTTT.